The next 3 T cell receptor beta chains were all read from a single sample in a study of shared clonotypes between healthy human individuals. Repertoires were generated with immunoSEQ multiplex PCR, while TCRdb's copy carries only in-frame clones and drops some. This table has about 480,000 clones, 79% appearing once. Sequenced: PBMCs. All receptors derive from a woman aged 40 to 49 in good health. Some clones in this sample may be carry-over from other donors' samples.

The chain couples TRBV4-2 to TRBJ2-7; 11 positions agree with TRBD2. The V and J ends lost 4 bases and 6 bases, in that order; junction bases with no gene match: 11. Germline assignment: CDR1 LGHNA and CDR2 YNFKEQ. The CDR3 is 16 residues long. CDR3 bases: TGTGCCAGCAGCCCTGGACTAGCGGGCTTTGGAGGCGAGCAGTACTTC. This codes for CASSPGLAGFGGEQYF.

As concerns this clone: This sequence is one base from a far larger clone and is likely a read error. Other DNA sequences from this sample encode an identical CDR3 as well. This chain connects TRBV6-4 to TRBJ2-2, with unresolved D. V lost 0 bases and J 3 bases, leaving 5 bases between the germline ends. Germline values: CDR1 MRHNA, CDR2 SNTAGT. CDR3 size: 14 residues. CDR3 residues: CASSDSGHTGELFF. The CDR3 nucleotides are TGTGCCAGCAGTGACTCGGGTCACACCGGGGAGCTGTTTTTT.

The chain has TRBV10-3 and TRBJ1-5, with unresolved D. This CDR3 region has 14 residues. The V end was cut by 3 bases, the J end by 0 bases, with 6 bases between. CDR1 is ENHRY, CDR2 SYGVKD, per germline. The CDR3 nucleotides read TGTGCCATCAGTGATTCCCTTAGCAATCAGCCCCAGCATTTT. Protein sequence: CAISDSLSNQPQHF.